Below, 9 T cell receptor beta chains from the same sample are listed, as sequenced in a study of glioma-infiltrating T cells. Amplification of TCR alpha and beta CDR3 regions from RNA used iRepertoire nested multiplex PCR. TCRdb redid the calling of the multiplex PCR reads with MiXCR, one entry per CDR3 protein. The repertoire consists of around 350,000 distinct CDR3 sequences, with more than 35% occurring once and the leading ten covering about 12%. Sequenced input: glioma tissue, nonneoplastic brain tissue, or PBMCs (not recorded which). The receptors were gathered from a human donor with low-grade glioma or glioblastoma, undergoing nonglioma brain surgery, or in good health (not recorded which).

The table lists this clonotype with many counts. The chain joins TRBV6-1 to TRBJ2-5; D is possibly TRBD1 (7 bases). The CDR3 is 14 residues long. Trimming pared 10 bases from V and 5 bases from J, leaving 20 bases between. Germline-derived CDR1 and CDR2 are MNHNS and SASEGT. The CDR3 DNA is TGTGCCACGAATAGACAGGGAGGACGGGAGACCCAGTACTTC. Residues: CATNRQGGRETQYF.

This clonotype was seen a handful of times. V is TRBV7-9 and J is TRBJ1-4, with D maybe TRBD1 (5 bases). The V end lost 5 bases, the J end lost 0 bases, and 10 bases lay between the germline ends. CDR3 length: 15 residues. Germline lookup yields CDR1 SEHNR and CDR2 FQNEAQ (reference sequence). This CDR3 reads CASSATGSTNEKLFF. The DNA for the CDR3 is TGTGCCAGCAGCGCAACAGGTTCAACTAATGAAAAACTGTTTTTT. Together with reference TRBV7-9 and TRBJ1-4, the CDR3 gives the full variable domain: DTGVSQNPRHKITKRGQNVTFRCDPISEHNRLYWYRQTLGQGPEFLTYFQNEAQLEKSRLLSDRFSAERPKGSFSTLEIQRTEQGDSAMYLCASSATGSTNEKLFFGSGTQLSVL.

The genes are TRBV7-2 and TRBJ1-5; TRBD1 is a possible D gene (6 bases). V was clipped by 2 bases and J by 7 bases, with 12 bases between them. Germline CDR1 SGHTA, CDR2 FQGNSA. The CDR3 is made up of 14 amino acids. Here the CDR3 reads CASSLLGRGQPQHF. The CDR3 region has the DNA TGTGCCAGCAGCTTACTTGGCAGGGGCCAGCCCCAGCATTTT.

There are a few counts of this clonotype. V is TRBV7-2 and J is TRBJ2-3; 8 nucleotides agree with TRBD2. The CDR3 has 13 amino acids. The junction had 1 base not matched to a gene; V was cut back by 3 bases and J by 5 bases. In germline, CDR1 is SGHTA, CDR2 FQGNSA. The CDR3 loop is CASSFTSGDTQYF. CDR3 DNA sequence: TGTGCCAGCAGCTTCACTAGCGGAGATACGCAGTATTTT.

This chain uses TRBV4-3 with TRBJ2-7, with D unclear. The germline CDR1 and CDR2 sequences are LGHNA and YSLEER. This CDR3 spans 17 amino acids. Trimming left V 0 bases short and J 1 base short, with 16 bases between. CDR3 nucleotides: TGCGCCAGCAGCCAAGATTACGCCAACCTCGGATCCTACGAGCAGTACTTC. Residues: CASSQDYANLGSYEQYF.

V gene TRBV2 combines with J gene TRBJ2-2, with TRBD1 as a possible D gene (5 bases). Germline V lookup: CDR1 SNHLY, CDR2 FYNNEI. The CDR3 loop spans 13 amino acids. V gave up 5 bases and J gave up 3 bases, with 7 bases separating them. The CDR3 DNA is TGTGCCAGCAGTACAGGTTACACCGGGGAGCTGTTTTTT. Protein sequence: CASSTGYTGELFF. The whole variable domain, filled in from reference TRBV2 and TRBJ2-2, reads EPEVTQTPSHQVTQMGQEVILRCVPISNHLYFYWYRQILGQKVEFLVSFYNNEISEKSEIFDDQFSVERPDGSNFTLKIRSTKLEDSAMYFCASSTGYTGELFFGEGSRLTVL.

This clonotype was detected only a few times. The V and J genes are TRBV4-3 and TRBJ1-2; no clear D gene. The CDR3 contains 16 residues. Per the germline V gene, CDR1 is LGHNA and CDR2 is YSLEER. The V end was cut by 0 bases, the J end by 5 bases, with 16 bases between. The CDR3 here is CASSQDTAGIGYGYTF. CDR3 in DNA: TGCGCCAGCAGCCAAGACACCGCAGGCATCGGGTATGGCTACACCTTC.

V usage is TRBV27 and J usage is TRBJ2-7, with no clear D. Trimming shortened V by 1 base and J by 2 bases, and 18 bases separated the two germline ends. Germline V lookup: CDR1 MNHEY, CDR2 SMNVEV (reference sequence). The CDR3 has 17 amino acids. The CDR3 region has the DNA TGTGCCAGCAGTTTATGGGCGATAAGAAAACCAACCTACGAGCAGTACTTC. Its protein is CASSLWAIRKPTYEQYF.

This clonotype has only a few counts. The chain joins TRBV20-1 to TRBJ2-1; 7 bases fit TRBD2. V gave up 3 bases and J gave up 0 bases; unmatched junction bases: 17. The CDR3 is 19 residues long. Germline CDR1 and CDR2: DFQATT and SNEGSKA (reference sequence). The CDR3 nucleotides are TGCAGTGCTAGGGGGGGGAGCGGTTCCCAACTCCTCTCCTACAATGAGCAGTTCTTC. Translated: CSARGGSGSQLLSYNEQFF.